The T cell receptor (beta chain) described here comes from a study of shared clonotypes between healthy human individuals. Naive CD8 cells lacked CD45RO, underwent positive selection for CCR7 and left out terminally differentiated effector memory CD45RA+ cells. Recent acute infections and vaccinations were absent in the healthy HIV-negative adult donors. Repertoires were generated with immunoSEQ multiplex PCR, while TCRdb's copy carries only in-frame clones and drops some. The data show about 2.1 million clones, around 93% seen once. The CDR3 has 16 amino acids. Deletions cut 4 bases from V and 4 bases from J, with 19 bases between. Germline V CDR1 and CDR2: SGHVS, FQNEAQ.

The sample comprised naive CD8+ T cells from PBMCs. V gene TRBV7-8 combines with J gene TRBJ1-1; maybe TRBD1 (5 bases). The clonotype comes from a man younger than 35 in good health. Some clones in this sample may be carry-over from other donors' samples. CDR3 sequence: CASSWEPGPRSTEAFF. The DNA of the CDR3 is TGTGCCAGCAGCTGGGAACCGGGACCCAGAAGCACTGAAGCTTTCTTT. The variable domain in full, completed from reference TRBV7-8 and TRBJ1-1, reads GAGVSQSPRYKVAKRGQDVALRCDPISGHVSLFWYQQALGQGPEFLTYFQNEAQLDKSGLPSDRFFAERPEGSVSTLKIQRTQQEDSAVYLCASSWEPGPRSTEAFFGQGTRLTVV.